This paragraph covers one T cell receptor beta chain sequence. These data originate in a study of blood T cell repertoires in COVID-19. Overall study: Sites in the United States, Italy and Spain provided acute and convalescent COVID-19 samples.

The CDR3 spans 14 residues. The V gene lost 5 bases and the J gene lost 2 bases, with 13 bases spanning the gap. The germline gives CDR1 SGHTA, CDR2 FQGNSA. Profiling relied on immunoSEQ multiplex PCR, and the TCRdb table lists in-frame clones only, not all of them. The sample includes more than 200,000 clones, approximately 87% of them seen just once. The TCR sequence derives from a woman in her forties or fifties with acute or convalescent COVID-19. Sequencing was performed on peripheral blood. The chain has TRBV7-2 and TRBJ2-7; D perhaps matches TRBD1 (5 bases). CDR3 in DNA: TGTGCCAGCAGCCCCCAGGGTAGCACCTACGAGCAGTACTTC. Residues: CASSPQGSTYEQYF.